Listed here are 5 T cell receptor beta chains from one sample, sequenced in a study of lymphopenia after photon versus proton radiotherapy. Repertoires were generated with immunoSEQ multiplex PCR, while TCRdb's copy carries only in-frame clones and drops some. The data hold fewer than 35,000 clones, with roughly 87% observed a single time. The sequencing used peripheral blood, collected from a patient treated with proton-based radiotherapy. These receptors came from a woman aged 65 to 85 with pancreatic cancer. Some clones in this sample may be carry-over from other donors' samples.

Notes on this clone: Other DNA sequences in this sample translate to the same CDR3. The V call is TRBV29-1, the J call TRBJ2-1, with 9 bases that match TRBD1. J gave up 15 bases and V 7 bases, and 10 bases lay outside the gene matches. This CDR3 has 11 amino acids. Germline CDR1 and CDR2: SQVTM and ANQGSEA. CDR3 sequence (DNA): TGCAGCGCCCCCCGTGGGACAGGGACGTTCTTC. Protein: CSAPRGTGTFF.

CDR3 region: CATRGQGRGTEAFF. The DNA for the CDR3 is TGTGCCACCAGGGGCCAGGGGAGGGGCACTGAAGCTTTCTTT. The V and J genes are TRBV10-3 and TRBJ1-1, with D maybe TRBD1 (6 bases). Germline V lookup: CDR1 ENHRY, CDR2 SYGVKD. V gave up 10 bases and J gave up 4 bases, with 19 bases separating them. This CDR3 has 14 residues.

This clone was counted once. The CDR3 nucleotides read TGTGCCAGCAGATCCGGACAGACGAGTTCCTACGAGCAGTACTTC. Translation gives CASRSGQTSSYEQYF. The gene calls are TRBV6-5 and TRBJ2-7; D possibly corresponds to TRBD1 (6 bases). The CDR3 is 15 residues long. The germline V gene encodes CDR1 MNHEY and CDR2 SVGAGI. V lost 6 bases to trimming and J lost 1 base, with 16 bases between them.

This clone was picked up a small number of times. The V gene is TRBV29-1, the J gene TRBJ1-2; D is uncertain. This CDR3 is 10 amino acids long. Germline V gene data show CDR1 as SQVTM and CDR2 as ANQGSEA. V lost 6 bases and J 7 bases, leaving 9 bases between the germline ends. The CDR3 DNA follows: TGCAGCGTCGCAGAGGGTGGCTACACCTTC. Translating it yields CSVAEGGYTF. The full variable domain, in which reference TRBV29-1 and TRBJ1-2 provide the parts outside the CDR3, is SAVISQKPSRDICQRGTSLTIQCQVDSQVTMMFWYRQQPGQSLTLIATANQGSEATYESGFVIDKFPISRPNLTFSTLTVSNMSPEDSSIYLCSVAEGGYTFGSGTRLTVV.

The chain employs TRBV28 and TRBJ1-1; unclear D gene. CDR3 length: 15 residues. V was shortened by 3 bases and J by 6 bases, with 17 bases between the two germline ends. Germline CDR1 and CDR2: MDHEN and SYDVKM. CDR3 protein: CASSLSGPSRAEAFF. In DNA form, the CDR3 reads TGTGCCAGCAGTTTGAGCGGCCCGTCAAGGGCTGAAGCTTTCTTT.